What follows are 25 T cell receptor beta chains derived from one specimen sequenced in a study of blood T cell repertoires in COVID-19. Method: immunoSEQ multiplex PCR; TCRdb's copy keeps in-frame clones and lacks some. This table has more than 250,000 clones, about 85% appearing once. Sequenced sample: PBMCs or T cells enriched from blood (not recorded which). These receptors originate from a woman aged 25 to 39 who had recovered from COVID-19.

This clone was recorded many times. The chain joins TRBV9 to TRBJ1-5, with D perhaps TRBD1 (5 bases). V dropped 4 bases and J dropped 5 bases, with 10 bases sitting between them. Germline loops: CDR1 SGDLS, CDR2 YYNGEE. This CDR3 comprises 13 residues. In DNA, the CDR3 is TGTGCCAGCAGCTCAGGGATCGATCAGCCCCAGCATTTT. This encodes CASSSGIDQPQHF.

The gene calls are TRBV5-1 and TRBJ1-1; maybe TRBD1 (5 bases). The CDR3 covers 13 residues. CDR1 and CDR2 from the germline V gene are SGHRS and YFSETQ. V shed 6 bases and J shed 5 bases, with 14 bases lying between them. The CDR3 nucleotides are TGCGCCAGCACCCTTGAGCAGGGAACTGAAGCTTTCTTT. This sequence encodes CASTLEQGTEAFF.

The rearrangement uses TRBV5-8 and TRBJ1-3; D gene unclear. The V and J ends lost 0 bases and 4 bases respectively, with 8 bases between them. In germline, CDR1 is SGHTS, CDR2 YDEGEE. This CDR3 spans 14 amino acids. The CDR3 coding sequence is TGTGCCAGCAGCTTGGCTCAGGTCGGAAACACCATATATTTT. This gives the protein CASSLAQVGNTIYF.

The chain has TRBV6-5 and TRBJ1-2, with D perhaps TRBD1 (5 bases). The CDR3 covers 14 residues. Trimming removed 8 bases from V and 7 bases from J, with 20 bases in between. CDR1 and CDR2 (germline): MNHEY, SVGAGI. The CDR3 nucleotides read TGTGCCAGCCGGCCCCTCTTAGGGGAGGGTGGCTACACCTTC. It translates to CASRPLLGEGGYTF.

The chain couples TRBV19 to TRBJ2-5; 9 bases fit TRBD2. V lost 3 bases, J lost 5 bases, and 7 bases stayed unmatched. The CDR3 totals 15 residues. Germline lookup yields CDR1 LNHDA and CDR2 SQIVND (reference sequence). The chain's CDR3 is CASSIAGGGGETQYF. The CDR3 region has the DNA TGTGCCAGTAGTATTGCGGGAGGGGGAGGGGAGACCCAGTACTTC.

V is TRBV30 and J is TRBJ1-2; the D is unclear. Germline V CDR1 and CDR2: GTSNPN, SVGIG (reference sequence). V shed 5 bases and J shed 5 bases, with 9 bases lying between them. The CDR3 sequence is 11 residues long. CDR3 bases: TGTGCCTGGGCCGGGTCGTATGGCTACACCTTC. This sequence encodes CAWAGSYGYTF. The full variable domain, rest sourced from reference TRBV30 and TRBJ1-2, is SQTIHQWPATLVQPVGSPLSLECTVEGTSNPNLYWYRQAAGRGLQLLFYSVGIGQISSEVPQNLSASRPQDRQFILSSKKLLLSDSGFYLCAWAGSYGYTFGSGTRLTVV.

This clone was seen a single time. This chain links TRBV18 with TRBJ2-1, with TRBD2 matching 10 bases. The CDR3 is made up of 19 amino acids. Germline values: CDR1 KGHSH, CDR2 LQKENI. After removal of 3 bases from V and 8 bases from J, the junction contained 19 bases not matched to a gene. CDR3 region: CASSPQQGSSGGSPHEQFF. The CDR3 nucleotides are TGTGCCAGCTCACCGCAACAGGGCAGTAGCGGGGGGTCCCCACATGAGCAGTTCTTC.

V usage is TRBV18 and J usage is TRBJ2-5, with D perhaps TRBD2 (5 bases). Trimming removed 4 bases at V and 4 bases at J, with 10 bases between. The CDR3 runs to 13 residues. Germline V gene data show CDR1 as KGHSH and CDR2 as LQKENI. The CDR3 region has the DNA TGTGCCAGCTCACTAGCGAAGGGAGAGACCCAGTACTTC. Translation gives CASSLAKGETQYF.

The V gene is TRBV12-3 or TRBV12-4, the J gene TRBJ1-1; TRBD1 might be the D (5 bases). This CDR3 contains 13 residues. V gave up 1 base and J gave up 12 bases, with 15 bases separating them. CDR3 protein: CASSLVGAKGTFF. DNA of the CDR3: TGTGCCAGCAGTTTAGTAGGGGCAAAGGGAACTTTCTTT.

This chain links TRBV15 with TRBJ2-7, with D perhaps matching TRBD2 (5 bases). Between the trimmed V and J ends, which lost 1 base and 2 bases, there was a span of 9 bases. Germline CDR1 reads LNHNV; CDR2 reads YYDKDF (reference sequence). The CDR3 consists of 14 residues. The DNA of the CDR3 is TGTGCCACCAGCAGAGCGGTCGGGACCTACGAGCAGTACTTC. As protein: CATSRAVGTYEQYF.

The rearrangement joins TRBV11-2 to TRBJ1-2; 8 nucleotides match TRBD1. V lost 5 bases to trimming and J lost 4 bases; unmatched junction nucleotides: 9. Germline V gene data show CDR1 as SGHAT and CDR2 as FQNNGV. This CDR3 spans 15 amino acids. As DNA, the CDR3 is TGTGCCAGCAGCACCACGGACAGGGTATTCTATGGCTACACCTTC. Residues: CASSTTDRVFYGYTF.

In this sample, this clone turned up once. The chain joins TRBV2 to TRBJ1-2; D is perhaps TRBD1 (5 bases). Germline loops: CDR1 SNHLY, CDR2 FYNNEI. The V end lost 2 bases, the J end lost 7 bases, and 5 bases lay between the germline ends. There are 11 residues in the CDR3. CDR3 DNA: TGTGCCAGCAGTGAACAGGGTGGCTACACCTTC. Its protein product is CASSEQGGYTF.

The rearrangement uses TRBV12-5 and TRBJ2-2; 8 bases are shared with TRBD1. The V and J ends lost 4 bases and 5 bases, in that order; junction bases with no gene match: 6. The germline CDR1 and CDR2 sequences are LGHNT and FRNRAP. The CDR3 has 15 residues. CDR3: CASGSRTGNTGELFF. The CDR3 DNA reads TGTGCTAGTGGTTCAAGGACAGGGAATACCGGGGAGCTGTTTTTT.

V usage is TRBV6-5 and J usage is TRBJ2-3, with D tentatively TRBD1 (5 bases). There are 15 residues in the CDR3. Germline CDR1 MNHEY, CDR2 SVGAGI. Trimming shortened V by 1 base and J by 2 bases, and 10 bases separated the two germline ends. Written as DNA, the CDR3 is TGTGCCAGCAGTTACTTCCCTGGGGCCACAGATACGCAGTATTTT. It yields the protein CASSYFPGATDTQYF.

The J gene is TRBJ2-5, the V gene TRBV3-1 (or the pseudogene TRBV3-2), with 10 bases identical to TRBD1. The J segment lost 4 bases and the V segment lost 0 bases, leaving 2 bases of the junction unmatched. Germline V lookup: CDR1 LGHDT, CDR2 YNNKEL (reference sequence). The CDR3 runs 15 residues. Here the CDR3 reads CASSQEGQGRETQYF. The CDR3 DNA is TGTGCCAGCAGCCAAGAGGGACAGGGGAGAGAGACCCAGTACTTC.

This chain connects TRBV12-3 or TRBV12-4 to TRBJ1-2, with 8 positions matching TRBD1. The CDR3 runs 13 residues. The trim removed 6 bases at V and 8 bases at J, leaving 8 bases unmatched. The DNA of the CDR3 is TGTGCCAGCAGCTCCCAGGGGGCTGTCGGCTACACCTTC. Protein product: CASSSQGAVGYTF.

V and J are TRBV6-7 and TRBJ1-2; 9 bases fit TRBD1. TRBV6-7 is labeled an ORF, and its function is uncertain. The CDR3 has 17 amino acids. With 2 bases clipped from V and 5 bases from J, the junction kept 12 bases outside the gene matches. This chain's CDR3 is CASSYPGQGWVSYGYTF. Written as DNA, the CDR3 is TGTGCCAGCAGTTACCCGGGACAGGGATGGGTCTCGTATGGCTACACCTTC.

The CDR3 nucleotides are TGTGCCAGCAGTTACACCCGGGGGGTGCACGAGCAGTACTTC. Amino acid sequence: CASSYTRGVHEQYF. J is TRBJ2-7 and V is TRBV6-5; 7 nucleotides match TRBD2. CDR3 length equals 14 residues. V trimming: 2 bases; J trimming: 5 bases; junction bases outside the gene matches: 6. Germline V CDR1 and CDR2: MNHEY, SVGAGI.

V gene TRBV15 combines with J gene TRBJ1-5, with 10 bases that match TRBD1. From germline, CDR1 is LNHNV and CDR2 YYDKDF (reference sequence). This CDR3 is built from 16 residues. The trim removed 0 bases at V and 8 bases at J, leaving 7 bases unmatched. The CDR3, as DNA: TGTGCCACCAGCAGAGATCCGGGACAGGGGCGAGAGCCCCAGCATTTT. Its translation: CATSRDPGQGREPQHF. Using reference TRBV15 and TRBJ1-5 for the parts outside the CDR3, the full variable domain is DAMVIQNPRYQVTQFGKPVTLSCSQTLNHNVMYWYQQKSSQAPKLLFHYYDKDFNNEADTPDNFQSRRPNTSFCFLDIRSPGLGDTAMYLCATSRDPGQGREPQHFGDGTRLSIL.

The J gene is TRBJ1-1, the V gene TRBV6-2 or TRBV6-3; D is possibly TRBD1 (6 bases). CDR3 length equals 13 residues. The germline gives CDR1 MNHEY, CDR2 SVGEGT. The V end lost 5 bases, the J end lost 8 bases, and 15 bases lay between the germline ends. The CDR3 region has the DNA TGTGCCAGCAGTATACTCCGGACAGAAGAAGCTTTCTTT. As protein: CASSILRTEEAFF.

This clone was counted ten times or more. The chain combines TRBV7-9 with TRBJ2-1, with D perhaps matching TRBD1 (6 bases). The V gene lost 1 base and the J gene lost 8 bases, with 15 bases spanning the gap. The CDR3 covers 15 residues. Germline-derived CDR1 and CDR2 are SEHNR and FQNEAQ (reference sequence). Here the CDR3 reads CASSLVTGRPDEQFF. For the CDR3, the DNA is TGTGCCAGCAGCTTAGTGACAGGACGACCTGATGAGCAGTTCTTC.

The V gene is TRBV9, the J gene TRBJ1-4; D uncertain. Germline CDR1 SGDLS, CDR2 YYNGEE. The CDR3 loop spans 14 amino acids. The V end lost 0 bases, the J end lost 2 bases, and 5 bases lay between the germline ends. CDR3 coding DNA: TGTGCCAGCAGCGTAGGGCAGACTAATGAAAAACTGTTTTTT. Translated, it gives CASSVGQTNEKLFF.

This rearrangement joins TRBV5-4 to TRBJ2-1; 11 bases agree with TRBD1. V was clipped by 4 bases and J by 5 bases; unmatched bases: 11. The V gene's germline CDR1 is SGHNT and CDR2 YYREEE (reference sequence). The CDR3 has 17 amino acids. The CDR3, as DNA: TGTGCCAGCAGCCGAGGCACCGGGACAGGGGGGAACAATGAGCAGTTCTTC. It specifies CASSRGTGTGGNNEQFF.

V is TRBV24-1 and J is TRBJ2-3; the match to TRBD1 covers 9 bases. The V and J ends lost 4 bases and 0 bases, in that order; junction bases with no gene match: 7. This CDR3 has 17 amino acids. CDR1 is KGHDR and CDR2 is SFDVKD in the germline V gene. CDR3: CATSDSPGTGSTDTQYF. Written as DNA, the CDR3 is TGTGCCACCAGTGACTCCCCCGGGACAGGGAGCACAGATACGCAGTATTTT.

This sequence joins TRBV6-6 and TRBJ1-2, with a tentative D call TRBD1 (6 bases). Trimming took off 5 bases at V and 3 bases at J, with 25 bases between the two ends. The CDR3 has 18 residues. CDR1 and CDR2 (germline): MNHNY, SVGAGI (reference sequence). CDR3 in amino acids: CASSPTQRTVTTYYGYTF. The CDR3 nucleotides read TGTGCCAGCAGTCCGACCCAGAGGACAGTAACGACCTACTATGGCTACACCTTC.